This passage covers 25 T cell receptor beta chains from one sample sequenced in a study of CD8+CD57+ T cells in acquired aplastic anemia. For CDR3 and TCR beta VDJ profiling, genomic DNA was the template used. TCRdb fed the reads into MiXCR, producing one record per CDR3 protein. This sample carries about 400,000 distinct CDR3 sequences, 55% to 75% of them seen once, and the ten largest clones take 4%. Source material: sorted CD4+, CD8+, or CD8+CD57+ T cells (not recorded which) from PBMCs. These receptors all come from a human donor in good health, serving as a control.

As to this clonotype: A junction end diverges from the germline sequence, so it may reflect a read error. The V call is TRBV10-3, the J call TRBJ2-5; D call uncertain. The length of the CDR3 is 14 residues. Germline V gene sequence: CDR1 ENHRY, CDR2 SYGVKD. CDR3 nucleotide sequence: TGTGCCACCAGTGATGACCCCCCGGCTGCAGCCCAGTACTTC. Protein sequence: CATSDDPPAAAQYF.

This sequence joins TRBV20-1 and TRBJ2-1; perhaps TRBD1 as D (6 bases). CDR1 is DFQATT and CDR2 is SNEGSKA in the germline V gene (reference sequence). V lost 6 bases and J 7 bases, leaving 16 bases between the germline ends. This CDR3 region has 13 residues. CDR3 sequence (DNA): TGCAGTGCGGTAGCGACAGGTATAAATGAGCAGTTCTTC. This sequence encodes CSAVATGINEQFF.

The chain carries TRBV7-8 and TRBJ2-3; the D call may be TRBD1 or TRBD2 (6 bases each). CDR3 length: 14 amino acids. CDR1 and CDR2 from the germline V gene are SGHVS and FQNEAQ. V shed 2 bases and J shed 10 bases, with 16 bases lying between them. The CDR3 here is CASSLLWGAGPQYF. In DNA form, the CDR3 reads TGTGCCAGCAGCTTATTGTGGGGGGCCGGGCCGCAGTATTTT. The full variable domain, completed using reference TRBV7-8 and TRBJ2-3, is GAGVSQSPRYKVAKRGQDVALRCDPISGHVSLFWYQQALGQGPEFLTYFQNEAQLDKSGLPSDRFFAERPEGSVSTLKIQRTQQEDSAVYLCASSLLWGAGPQYFGPGTRLTVL.

The genes are TRBV5-1 and TRBJ2-7; 7 positions match TRBD1. V lost 1 base, J lost 5 bases, and 6 bases stayed unmatched. This CDR3 spans 14 amino acids. Germline values: CDR1 SGHRS, CDR2 YFSETQ. The CDR3 sequence: CASSLTGDHHEQYF. Here the CDR3 DNA reads TGCGCCAGCAGCTTGACAGGGGATCACCACGAGCAGTACTTC.

Concerning this clonotype itself: Germline is not matched at one junction end, which may reflect a read error. V is TRBV19 and J is TRBJ1-5; D is unresolved. CDR3 length: 14 residues. Germline V gene sequence: CDR1 LNHDA, CDR2 SQIVND (reference sequence). The CDR3 DNA follows: TGTGCCAGTAGTGTTGCCATGGACTTCCAGGAAGCGTACTTT. It is translated as CASSVAMDFQEAYF.

This clonotype has at least ten counts. V gene TRBV3-1 combines with J gene TRBJ2-2, with no clear D. V was pared by 3 bases and J by 8 bases, with 16 bases between. Germline V gene data show CDR1 as LGHDT and CDR2 as YNNKEL (reference sequence). CDR3 length: 15 residues. The CDR3 sequence is CASSQMASGSGELFF. CDR3 nucleotides: TGTGCCAGCAGCCAGATGGCTAGTGGTTCAGGGGAGCTGTTTTTT.

The V and J genes are TRBV20-1 and TRBJ2-3, with D uncertain. Germline CDR1 reads DFQATT; CDR2 reads SNEGSKA (reference sequence). This CDR3 spans 12 amino acids. Between the trimmed V and J ends, which lost 3 bases and 0 bases, there was a span of 4 bases. DNA for the CDR3: TGCAGTGCTAGTGTCAGCACAGATACGCAGTATTTT. Translated, it gives CSASVSTDTQYF.

With respect to this clonotype: One end of the junction is discordant with germline, which a read error may explain. This chain connects TRBV7-8 to TRBJ1-3; D might be TRBD1 (5 bases). Germline V gene lookup returns CDR1 SGHVS and CDR2 FQNEAQ. This CDR3 is built from 14 residues. This CDR3 reads CASSLGLAVQDTQF. CDR3 coding DNA: TGTGCCAGCAGCTTGGGACTAGCGGTACAAGATACGCAGTTT.

This clonotype occurred many times. The gene calls are TRBV9 and TRBJ1-1; 10 bases agree with TRBD1. V was pared by 3 bases and J by 4 bases, with 3 bases of the junction left unmatched. CDR3 length: 14 amino acids. In germline, CDR1 is SGDLS, CDR2 YYNGEE. CDR3 bases: TGTGCCAGCAGCGCCCGGACAGGGGGCACTGAAGCTTTCTTT. Translated, it gives CASSARTGGTEAFF.

The chain employs TRBV6-1 and TRBJ2-7, with a possible D match to TRBD2 (6 bases). The CDR3 is 13 amino acids. V was trimmed by 5 bases and J by 4 bases, leaving 12 bases between them. The germline gives CDR1 MNHNS, CDR2 SASEGT. CDR3 nucleotide sequence: TGTGCCAGCAGTTGGGGGGAACAGTACGAGCAGTACTTC. It is translated as CASSWGEQYEQYF.

The DNA of the CDR3 is TGCAGTGCTACCTCCCCACGAGCGCGAACAGATACGCAGTATTTT. Translation: CSATSPRARTDTQYF. V is TRBV20-1 and J is TRBJ2-3; no firm D call. CDR3 length: 15 residues. V lost 4 bases, J lost 3 bases, and 17 bases lay in between. The germline CDR1 and CDR2 sequences are DFQATT and SNEGSKA (reference sequence).

The chain employs TRBV24-1 and TRBJ2-7, with 9 bases lining up with TRBD1. Germline CDR1 and CDR2: KGHDR and SFDVKD. With V trimmed by 2 bases and J by 5 bases, 0 bases remained unmatched. The CDR3 spans 13 residues. The CDR3 region has the DNA TGTGCCACCAGTGATTGGGACAGGGACGAGCAGTACTTC. The encoded protein is CATSDWDRDEQYF.

The rearrangement joins TRBV12-3 or TRBV12-4 to TRBJ1-2; no clear D gene. The CDR3 length is 12 residues. V was pared by 4 bases and J by 4 bases, with 7 bases between. The DNA for the CDR3 is TGTGCCAGCAGTTCCCCCGCCTATGGCTACACCTTC. This sequence encodes CASSSPAYGYTF.

In regard to this clonotype: Here the CDR3 omits its conserved ending phenylalanine or tryptophan, so a read error is the likely source. The chain recombines TRBV9 with TRBJ1-6; D is ambiguous. Germline CDR1 SGDLS, CDR2 YYNGEE. This CDR3 is built from 13 residues. The ends were cut back, 5 bases at V and 7 bases at J, with 10 bases in the middle. CDR3 bases: TGTGCCAGCAGTCCAGAGCCCAATTCACCCCTCCACTCT. Encoded protein: CASSPEPNSPLHS.

With regard to this clonotype: One end of the junction is discordant with germline, which a read error may explain. The rearrangement joins TRBV2 to TRBJ1-3; D is unresolved. The CDR3 totals 15 residues. Germline lookup yields CDR1 SNHLY and CDR2 FYNNEI. The CDR3 reads CASSESLDSGTTIYF. CDR3 nucleotide sequence: TGTGCCAGCAGTGAAAGTCTGGACTCTGGAACCACCATATATTTT.

The V gene is TRBV11-2, the J gene TRBJ2-7, with D uncertain. CDR3 length: 11 residues. Trimming cost V 6 bases and J 9 bases, with 12 bases left between them. From germline, CDR1 is SGHAT and CDR2 FQNNGV. CDR3 protein: CASSLSSRQYF. CDR3 in DNA: TGTGCCAGCAGTTTAAGCTCCCGGCAGTACTTC. Looking up the rest from reference TRBV11-2 and TRBJ2-7 gives the full variable domain: EAGVAQSPRYKIIEKRQSVAFWCNPISGHATLYWYQQILGQGPKLLIQFQNNGVVDDSQLPKDRFSAERLKGVDSTLKIQPAKLEDSAVYLCASSLSSRQYFGPGTRLTVT.

This clonotype was seen repeatedly, ten times or more. J is TRBJ2-7 and V is TRBV9; D may be TRBD1 (5 bases). The CDR3 totals 15 residues. Deletions cut 0 bases from V and 2 bases from J, with 12 bases between. Germline V gene data show CDR1 as SGDLS and CDR2 as YYNGEE. This CDR3 is CASSVAAGLPYEQYF. The CDR3 DNA reads TGTGCCAGCAGCGTAGCCGCAGGGCTCCCCTACGAGCAGTACTTC.

The chain is built from TRBV4-1 and TRBJ2-7; TRBD1 might be the D (6 bases). The J call may be mistaken, given a closer DNA end match to TRBJ2-1. CDR1 is MGHRA, CDR2 YSYEKL, per germline. This CDR3 spans 15 amino acids. This CDR3 is CASSRPEQGNNEQFF. The CDR3, as DNA: TGCGCCAGCAGCCGACCGGAGCAGGGGAACAATGAGCAGTTCTTC.

This clonotype showed up just a few times. This sequence joins TRBV29-1 and TRBJ2-7; 8 bases map to TRBD1. With V trimmed by 8 bases and J by 1 base, 10 bases remained unmatched. From germline, CDR1 is SQVTM and CDR2 ANQGSEA. The CDR3 loop spans 14 amino acids. DNA for the CDR3: TGCAGCCCGTTGAGGACAGGGAATTCCTACGAGCAGTACTTC. It specifies CSPLRTGNSYEQYF.

With regard to this clonotype: Just one base apart from a much larger clone, this may be a read error. This sequence joins TRBV7-6 and TRBJ1-2, with D maybe TRBD1 (6 bases). From germline, CDR1 is SGHVS and CDR2 FNYEAQ. The CDR3 length is 15 residues. V was trimmed by 5 bases and J by 4 bases, leaving 17 bases between them. This chain's CDR3 is CASSLRRGALYGYTF. CDR3 DNA sequence: TGTGCCAGCAGCCTGAGACGGGGGGCCCTCTATGGCTACACCTTC.

This clonotype was seen ten or more times. The V and J genes are TRBV4-3 and TRBJ2-7, with D possibly TRBD2 on 5 matching bases. CDR1 is LGHNA, CDR2 YSLEER, per germline. Trimming took 1 base from V and 5 from J, leaving 12 bases between them. The CDR3 loop spans 14 amino acids. The CDR3 is CASSQGLALHEQYF. The CDR3 DNA reads as TGCGCCAGCAGCCAAGGCCTAGCCCTCCACGAGCAGTACTTC.

The V call is TRBV20-1, the J call TRBJ2-5; the D is unclear. Germline V CDR1 and CDR2: DFQATT, SNEGSKA (reference sequence). The ends were cut back, 3 bases at V and 1 base at J, with 9 bases in the middle. This CDR3 region has 13 residues. The CDR3 DNA is TGCAGTGCTAGTGTGACTTCCCAAGAGACCCAGTACTTC. This translates into CSASVTSQETQYF.

Worth noting for this clonotype: It may be a read error: a sequence one base away is much more abundant. This CDR3 is missing its conserved last phenylalanine or tryptophan, likely due to a read error. The rearrangement links TRBV16 to TRBJ2-7; D might be TRBD2 (5 bases). This CDR3 has 13 residues. The V end lost 4 bases, the J end lost 4 bases, and 11 bases lay between the germline ends. The germline CDR1 and CDR2 sequences are KGHSY and FQNENV. The CDR3 coding sequence is TGTGCCAGCAGCCTCCTCGAGGGTTACGAGCAGTACCTC. It yields the protein CASSLLEGYEQYL.

The rearrangement joins TRBV11-2 to TRBJ2-1; the D gene could be TRBD1 or TRBD2 (6 bases each). The length of the CDR3 is 16 residues. The ends were cut back, 5 bases at V and 4 bases at J, with 18 bases in the middle. Germline V gene lookup returns CDR1 SGHAT and CDR2 FQNNGV. CDR3 region: CASSHIRRGVYNEQFF. The DNA for the CDR3 is TGTGCCAGCAGCCATATCCGGAGGGGGGTTTACAATGAGCAGTTCTTC. The whole variable domain, remainder taken from reference TRBV11-2 and TRBJ2-1, is EAGVAQSPRYKIIEKRQSVAFWCNPISGHATLYWYQQILGQGPKLLIQFQNNGVVDDSQLPKDRFSAERLKGVDSTLKIQPAKLEDSAVYLCASSHIRRGVYNEQFFGPGTRLTVL.

This sequence joins TRBV5-6 and TRBJ2-7; no reliable D call. Trimming shortened V by 3 bases and J by 0 bases, and 13 bases separated the two germline ends. Germline values: CDR1 SGHDT, CDR2 YYEEEE. CDR3 size: 15 residues. DNA for the CDR3: TGTGCCAGCAGCTATATGCCTGACAACTCCTACGAGCAGTACTTC. As protein: CASSYMPDNSYEQYF.